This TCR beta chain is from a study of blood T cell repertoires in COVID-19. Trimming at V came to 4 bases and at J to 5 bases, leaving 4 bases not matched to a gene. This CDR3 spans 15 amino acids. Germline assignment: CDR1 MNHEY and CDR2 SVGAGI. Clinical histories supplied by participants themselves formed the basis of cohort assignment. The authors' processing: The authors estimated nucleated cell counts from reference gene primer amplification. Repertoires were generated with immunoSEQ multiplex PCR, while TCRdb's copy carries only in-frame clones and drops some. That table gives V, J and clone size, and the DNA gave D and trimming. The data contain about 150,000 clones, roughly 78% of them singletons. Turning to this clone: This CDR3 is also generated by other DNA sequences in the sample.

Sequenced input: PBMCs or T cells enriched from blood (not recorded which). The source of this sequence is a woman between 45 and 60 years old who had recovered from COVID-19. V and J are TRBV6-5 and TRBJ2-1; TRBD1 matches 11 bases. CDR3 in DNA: TGTGCCAGCAGTTCCGGGACAGGGGGGCACAATGAGCAGTTCTTC. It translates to CASSSGTGGHNEQFF.